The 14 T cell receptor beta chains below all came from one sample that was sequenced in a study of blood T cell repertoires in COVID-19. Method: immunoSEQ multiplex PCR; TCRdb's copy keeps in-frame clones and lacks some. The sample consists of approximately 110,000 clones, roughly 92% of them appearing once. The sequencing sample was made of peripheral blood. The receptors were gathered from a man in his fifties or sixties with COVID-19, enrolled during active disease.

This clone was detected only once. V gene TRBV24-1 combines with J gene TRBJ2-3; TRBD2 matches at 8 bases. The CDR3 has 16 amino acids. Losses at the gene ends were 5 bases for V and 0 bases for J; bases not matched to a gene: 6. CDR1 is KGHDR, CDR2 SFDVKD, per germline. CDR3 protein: CATSAATSESTDTQYF. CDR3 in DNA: TGTGCCACCAGTGCTGCGACTAGCGAAAGCACAGATACGCAGTATTTT.

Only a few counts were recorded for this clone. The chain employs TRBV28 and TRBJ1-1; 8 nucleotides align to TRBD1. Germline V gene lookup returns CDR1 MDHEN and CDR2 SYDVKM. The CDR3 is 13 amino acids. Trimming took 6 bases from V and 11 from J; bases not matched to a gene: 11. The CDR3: CASSLPGQGWAFF. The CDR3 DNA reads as TGTGCCAGCAGCTTACCTGGACAGGGTTGGGCTTTCTTT.

The CDR3 loop reads CASTPSGTSGRVTGELFF. The CDR3 coding sequence is TGTGCCAGCACCCCGTCCGGGACTAGCGGGAGAGTCACCGGGGAGCTGTTTTTT. The chain recombines TRBV11-2 with TRBJ2-2; 14 bases line up with TRBD2. The CDR3 sequence is 18 residues long. Germline loops: CDR1 SGHAT, CDR2 FQNNGV. The V and J ends lost 7 bases and 4 bases, in that order; junction bases with no gene match: 11. The variable domain in full, with the rest retrieved from reference TRBV11-2 and TRBJ2-2, is EAGVAQSPRYKIIEKRQSVAFWCNPISGHATLYWYQQILGQGPKLLIQFQNNGVVDDSQLPKDRFSAERLKGVDSTLKIQPAKLEDSAVYLCASTPSGTSGRVTGELFFGEGSRLTVL.

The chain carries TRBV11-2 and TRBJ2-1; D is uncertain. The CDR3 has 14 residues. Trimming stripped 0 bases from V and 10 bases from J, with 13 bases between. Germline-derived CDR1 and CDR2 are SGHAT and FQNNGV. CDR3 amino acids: CASSLDEVSWEQFF. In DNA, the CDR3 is TGTGCCAGCAGCTTAGATGAGGTATCGTGGGAGCAGTTCTTC.

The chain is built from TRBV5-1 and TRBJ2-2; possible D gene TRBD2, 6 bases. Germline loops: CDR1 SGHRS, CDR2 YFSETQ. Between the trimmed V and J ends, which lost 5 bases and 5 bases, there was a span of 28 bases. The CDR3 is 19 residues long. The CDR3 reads CASRHWRDGGPRGTGELFF. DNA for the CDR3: TGCGCCAGCAGGCATTGGCGGGACGGAGGACCCCGCGGTACCGGGGAGCTGTTTTTT.

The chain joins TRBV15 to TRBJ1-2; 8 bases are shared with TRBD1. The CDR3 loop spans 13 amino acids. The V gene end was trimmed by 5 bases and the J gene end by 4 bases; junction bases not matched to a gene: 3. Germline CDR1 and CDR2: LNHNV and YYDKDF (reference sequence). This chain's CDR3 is CATSPDRVYGYTF. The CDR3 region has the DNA TGTGCCACCAGCCCGGACAGGGTCTATGGCTACACCTTC.

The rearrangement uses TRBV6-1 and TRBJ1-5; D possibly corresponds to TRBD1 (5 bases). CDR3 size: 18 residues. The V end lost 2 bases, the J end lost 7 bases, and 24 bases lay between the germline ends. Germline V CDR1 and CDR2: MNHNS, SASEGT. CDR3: CASSELVGAGGVRQPQHF. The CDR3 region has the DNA TGTGCCAGCAGTGAATTAGTTGGTGCGGGGGGAGTCAGACAGCCCCAGCATTTT.

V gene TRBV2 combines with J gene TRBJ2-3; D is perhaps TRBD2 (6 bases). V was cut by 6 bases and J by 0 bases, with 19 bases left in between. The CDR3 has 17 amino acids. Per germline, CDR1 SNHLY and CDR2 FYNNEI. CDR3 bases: TGTGCCAGCAGCTCCTCAAGGGACTTAGCTAGCACAGATACGCAGTATTTT. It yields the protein CASSSSRDLASTDTQYF.

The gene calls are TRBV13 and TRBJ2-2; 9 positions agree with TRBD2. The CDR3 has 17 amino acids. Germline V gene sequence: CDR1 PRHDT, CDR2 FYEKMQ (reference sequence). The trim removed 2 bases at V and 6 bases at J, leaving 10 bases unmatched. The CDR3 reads CASSLQMVAGAAGELFF. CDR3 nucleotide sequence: TGTGCCAGCAGCTTACAAATGGTAGCGGGAGCTGCCGGGGAGCTGTTTTTT.

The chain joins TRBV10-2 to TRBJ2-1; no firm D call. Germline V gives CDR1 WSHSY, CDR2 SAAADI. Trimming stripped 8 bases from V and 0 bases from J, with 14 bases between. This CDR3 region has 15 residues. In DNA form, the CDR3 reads TGCGCCAGCCGACTCGGAATTAGCTCCTACAATGAGCAGTTCTTC. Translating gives CASRLGISSYNEQFF.

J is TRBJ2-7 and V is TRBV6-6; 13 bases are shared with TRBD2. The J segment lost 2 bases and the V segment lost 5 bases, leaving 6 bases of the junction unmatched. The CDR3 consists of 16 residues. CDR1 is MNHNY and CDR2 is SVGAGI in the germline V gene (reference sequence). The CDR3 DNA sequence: TGTGCCAGCAGTATGTCTGGGACTAGCGGGACCTACGAGCAGTACTTC. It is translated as CASSMSGTSGTYEQYF.

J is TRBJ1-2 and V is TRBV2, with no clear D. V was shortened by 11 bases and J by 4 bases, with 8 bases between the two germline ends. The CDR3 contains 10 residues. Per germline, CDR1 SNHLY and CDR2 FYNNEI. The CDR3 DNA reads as TGTGCCCGAGAGAGCTATGGCTACACCTTC. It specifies CARESYGYTF.

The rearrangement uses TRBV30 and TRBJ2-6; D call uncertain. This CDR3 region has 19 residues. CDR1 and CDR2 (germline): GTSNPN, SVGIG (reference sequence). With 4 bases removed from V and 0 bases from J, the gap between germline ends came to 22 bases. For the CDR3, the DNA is TGTGCCTGGACCCCTTGGTGGGCGCGCGACGCCTCTGGGGCCAACGTCCTGACTTTC. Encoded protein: CAWTPWWARDASGANVLTF.

CDR3 sequence reads: CASSYGGPQPTNEKLFF. As DNA, the CDR3 is TGTGCCAGCAGTTACGGAGGACCCCAGCCAACTAATGAAAAACTGTTTTTT. This chain joins TRBV6-2 or TRBV6-3 and TRBJ1-4, with D unclear. The CDR3 totals 17 residues. In germline, CDR1 is MNHEY, CDR2 SVGEGT. Trimming took 2 bases from V and 0 from J, leaving 13 bases between them.